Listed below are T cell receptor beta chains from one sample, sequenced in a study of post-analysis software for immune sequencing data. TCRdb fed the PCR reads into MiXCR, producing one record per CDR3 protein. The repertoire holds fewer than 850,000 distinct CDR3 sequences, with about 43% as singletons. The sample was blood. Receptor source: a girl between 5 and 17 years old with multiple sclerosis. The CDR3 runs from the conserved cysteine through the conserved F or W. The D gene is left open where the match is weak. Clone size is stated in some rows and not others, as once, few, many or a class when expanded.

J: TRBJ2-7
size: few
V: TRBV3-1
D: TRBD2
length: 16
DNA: TGTGCCAGCAGCCCTTGGACTAGCGGGTCCCCATTCGAGCAGTACTTC
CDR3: CASSPWTSGSPFEQYF

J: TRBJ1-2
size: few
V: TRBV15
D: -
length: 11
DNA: TGTGCCACAGGGCAGAACTATGGCTACACCTTC
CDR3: CATGQNYGYTF

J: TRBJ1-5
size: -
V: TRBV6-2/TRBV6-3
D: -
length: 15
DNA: TGTGCCAGCACCCCGGACACCTTCGCTTATCAGCCCCAGCATTTT
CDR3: CASTPDTFAYQPQHF

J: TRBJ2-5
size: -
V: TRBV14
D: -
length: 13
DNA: TGTGCCAGCAGTCGGTCGCGACAAGAGACCCAGTACTTC
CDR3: CASSRSRQETQYF

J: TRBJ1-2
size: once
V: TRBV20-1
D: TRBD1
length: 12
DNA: TGCAGTGCTACCAGACAGGGCTATGGCTACACCTTC
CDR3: CSATRQGYGYTF

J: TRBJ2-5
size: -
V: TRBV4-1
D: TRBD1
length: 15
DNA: TGCGCCAGCAGCCTCTTGGACAGGGTTGATGAGACCCAGTACTTC
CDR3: CASSLLDRVDETQYF

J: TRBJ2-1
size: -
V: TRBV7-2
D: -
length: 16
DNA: TGTGCCAGCAGCTTAAAGTGGCGGGAGACAGGGAATGAGCAGTTCTTC
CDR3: CASSLKWRETGNEQFF

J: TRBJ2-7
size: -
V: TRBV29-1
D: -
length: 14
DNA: TGCAGCGTCGTTGGACTTGGACTGTTAAAGGAGCAGTACTTC
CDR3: CSVVGLGLLKEQYF

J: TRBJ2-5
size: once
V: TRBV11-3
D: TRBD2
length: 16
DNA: TGTGCCAGCAGCTTAGCCACACTAGCGGGAGCAGAGACCCAGTACTTC
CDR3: CASSLATLAGAETQYF

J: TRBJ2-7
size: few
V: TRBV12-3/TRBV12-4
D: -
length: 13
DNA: TGTGCCAGCAGTCCGACAGTCCCCTACGAGCAGTACTTC
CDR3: CASSPTVPYEQYF

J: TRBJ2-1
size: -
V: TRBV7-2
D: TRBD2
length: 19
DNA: TGTGCCAGCAGCTTAGCCCTTTTCCCTAGCGGGGGGCCGTACAATGAGCAGTTCTTC
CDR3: CASSLALFPSGGPYNEQFF

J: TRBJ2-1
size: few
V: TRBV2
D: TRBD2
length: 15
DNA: TGTGCCAGCAGTGACTGGGGTAGTAGCGGGGTGGAGCAGTTCTTC
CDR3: CASSDWGSSGVEQFF

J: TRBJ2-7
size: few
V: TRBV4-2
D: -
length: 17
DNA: TGTGCCAGCAGCCCGGGACTCACCGGGACGAGGACCTACGAGCAGTACTTC
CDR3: CASSPGLTGTRTYEQYF

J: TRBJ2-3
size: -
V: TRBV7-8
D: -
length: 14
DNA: TGTGCCACAACTGGGGGACCGAGCACAGATACGCAGTATTTT
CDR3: CATTGGPSTDTQYF

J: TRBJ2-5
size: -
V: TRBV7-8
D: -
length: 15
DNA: TGTGCCAGCAGCTCAGCCGTGGGGGAAGGAGAGACCCAGTACTTC
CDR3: CASSSAVGEGETQYF

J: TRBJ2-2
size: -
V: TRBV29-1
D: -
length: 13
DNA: TGCAGCGCCGGTGATGAGCTCACCGGGGAGCTGTTTTTT
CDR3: CSAGDELTGELFF

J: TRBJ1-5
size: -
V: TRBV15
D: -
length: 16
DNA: TGTGCCACCAGCAGAGTCCCCGGGGGTAGCAATCAGCCCCAGCATTTT
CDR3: CATSRVPGGSNQPQHF

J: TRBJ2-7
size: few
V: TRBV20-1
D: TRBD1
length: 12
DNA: TGCAGTGCCGTTACAGGGGGCTTCGAGCAGTACTTC
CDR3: CSAVTGGFEQYF

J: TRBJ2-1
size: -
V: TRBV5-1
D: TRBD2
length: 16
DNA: TGCGCCAGCAGCTTGGTACTAGCGATTCTTGGAAATGAGCAGTTCTTC
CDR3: CASSLVLAILGNEQFF

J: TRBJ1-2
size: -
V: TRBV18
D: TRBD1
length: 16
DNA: TGTGCCAGCTCACCAGCACAGGGGCGGGCTAACTATGGCTACACCTTC
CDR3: CASSPAQGRANYGYTF

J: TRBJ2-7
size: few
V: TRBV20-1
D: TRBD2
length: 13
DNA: TGCAGTGCAAGGACTAGCGATGCCTACGAGCAGTACTTC
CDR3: CSARTSDAYEQYF

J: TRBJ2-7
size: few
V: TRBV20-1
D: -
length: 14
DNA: TGCAGTGCTTCCACAGGGTTCGCCTCCTACGAGCAGTACTTC
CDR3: CSASTGFASYEQYF

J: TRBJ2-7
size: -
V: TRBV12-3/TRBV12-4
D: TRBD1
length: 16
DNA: TGTGCCAGCAGCCGGGACAGTGCCCCCCTAAATCACGAGCAGTACTTC
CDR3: CASSRDSAPLNHEQYF

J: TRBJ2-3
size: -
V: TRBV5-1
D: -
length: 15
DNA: TGCGCCAGCAGCTCTCGGACAGACTTCACAGATACGCAGTATTTT
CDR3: CASSSRTDFTDTQYF

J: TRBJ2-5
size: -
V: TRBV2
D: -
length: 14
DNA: TGTGCCAGCAGCGAAAGTAGATCTCAAGAGACCCTGTACTTC
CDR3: CASSESRSQETLYF

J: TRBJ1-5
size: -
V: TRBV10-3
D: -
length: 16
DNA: TGTGCCATCAGTGAACTGGGACAAGATAGCAATCAGCCCCAGCATTTT
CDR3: CAISELGQDSNQPQHF

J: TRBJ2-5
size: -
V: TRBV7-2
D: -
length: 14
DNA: TGTGCCAGCAGCGAACGACAGATTCAAGAGACCCAGTACTTC
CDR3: CASSERQIQETQYF